A selection of T cell receptor beta chains follows, all from one sample in a study of regulatory dendritic cells for organ transplantation. The table came from immunoSEQ multiplex PCR; TCRdb's copy has only in-frame clones and leaves some out. The data show some 12,000 clones, about three fifths seen once. Their specific antigens are unknown. The sample consisted of naive CD8+ T cells from blood cultured with dendritic cells. Every receptor here comes from a human donor in good health. The CDR3 runs from the conserved cysteine through the conserved F or W. A D gene is named only where the DNA matches it firmly. Size is stated for part of the rows, as once, few or many counts, or as a class when the clone is expanded.

clone_size d_call j_call v_call cdr3_nt cdr3_aa
NA TRBD2 TRBJ2-7 TRBV18 TGTGCCAGTCGGGGAGGGGACCACGAGCAGTACTTC CASRGGDHEQYF
NA NA TRBJ1-6 TRBV2 TGTGCCAGCAGCGAGGAGAGCTCCTATAATTCACCCCTCCACTTT CASSEESSYNSPLHF
NA TRBD2 TRBJ2-1 TRBV29-1 TGCAGCGGGAGCGGGGACTCCTACAATGAGCAGTTCTTC CSGSGDSYNEQFF
NA TRBD1 TRBJ1-5 TRBV6-1 TGTGCCAGCAGTGAATTGACAGGGGCCCAGCCCCAGCATTTT CASSELTGAQPQHF
NA TRBD1 TRBJ1-4 TRBV2 TGTGCCAGCAGTGAATGGGCCGGGACAGGGATAGCGAATGAAAAACTGTTTTTT CASSEWAGTGIANEKLFF
NA NA TRBJ1-5 TRBV4-1 TGCGCCAGCAGCCAAGATGCCCCATTAGCGGGACAGCCCCAGCATTTT CASSQDAPLAGQPQHF
NA NA TRBJ2-7 TRBV4-1 TGCGCCAGCAGCCAAGATAACAGGTTACCAGAGCAGTACTTC CASSQDNRLPEQYF
NA NA TRBJ2-7 TRBV7-6 TGTGCCAGCAGCTTAGACAGCTTCTACGAGCAGTACTTC CASSLDSFYEQYF
NA NA TRBJ2-2 TRBV2 TGTGCCACTCTTGGGCCCGGGGAGCTGTTTTTT CATLGPGELFF
few NA TRBJ1-3 TRBV5-6 TGTGCCAGCAGGGAGGGCCACTCTGGAAACACCATATATTTT CASREGHSGNTIYF
NA NA TRBJ2-7 TRBV19 TGTGCCAGTAGTATAGACGGCTACGAGCAGTACTTC CASSIDGYEQYF
once TRBD2 TRBJ2-1 TRBV9 TGTGCCAGCAGCTTGGGGACTAGCGGGGGTGAGCAGTTCTTC CASSLGTSGGEQFF
few TRBD1 TRBJ2-7 TRBV29-1 TGCAGCGTTGATCCGGGACAGGGCCACGAGCAGTACTTC CSVDPGQGHEQYF
NA NA TRBJ2-7 TRBV6-5 TGTGCCAGCAGTTCCAACTGGCGGGAGCAGTACTTC CASSSNWREQYF
NA NA TRBJ2-1 TRBV4-3 TGCGCCAGCAGCCAGGGGACAAGGCCCCCCCGCAATGAGCAGTTCTTC CASSQGTRPPRNEQFF
NA NA TRBJ2-5 TRBV7-8 TGTGCCAGCAGCTTAAGGCACAGTGGGCAAGAGACCCAGTACTTC CASSLRHSGQETQYF
NA NA TRBJ2-3 TRBV2 TGTGCCAGCAGTGAAGCTCCAGGGACAGATACGCAGTATTTT CASSEAPGTDTQYF
NA TRBD1 TRBJ1-2 TRBV19 TGTGCCAGTAGTACAGGGGGCGTTTACACCTTC CASSTGGVYTF
NA NA TRBJ1-2 TRBV4-3 TGCGCCAGCAGCCAGGGCAGAACCTATGGCTACACCTTC CASSQGRTYGYTF
NA NA TRBJ2-3 TRBV18 TGTGCCAGCTCACCATGGGCAGTCACTAGCACAGATACGCAGTATTTT CASSPWAVTSTDTQYF
NA TRBD1 TRBJ2-1 TRBV11-2 TGTGCCAGCAGCTCCTCGTCTTGGACAGGCTCCTACAATGAGCAGTTCTTC CASSSSSWTGSYNEQFF
NA TRBD2 TRBJ2-7 TRBV6-5 TGTGCCAGCAGTTACTCCGCGAGCGGGGGGTACGAGCAGTACTTC CASSYSASGGYEQYF
NA NA TRBJ2-7 TRBV7-9 TGTGCCAGCAGCTTAGACAGCCTCCACGAGCAGTACTTC CASSLDSLHEQYF
NA TRBD2 TRBJ2-3 TRBV10-3 TGTGCCATCAGGGGACTAGCGGGGGGCGATACGCAGTATTTT CAIRGLAGGDTQYF
few TRBD2 TRBJ2-3 TRBV7-8 TGTGCCACCCCTCCGACTAGCGGGGAAAGCACAGATACGCAGTATTTT CATPPTSGESTDTQYF
NA TRBD2 TRBJ2-1 TRBV18 TGTGCCAGCTCACCAGCTAGCGGGGAATTTTACAATGAGCAGTTCTTC CASSPASGEFYNEQFF
NA TRBD1 TRBJ1-5 TRBV19 TGTGCCAGTAGTTCCAACAGGGGCCAGCCCCAGCATTTT CASSSNRGQPQHF
NA TRBD2 TRBJ2-7 TRBV7-2 TGTGCCAGCAGCCATACAAGGACGGGGGGCTACGAGCAGTACTTC CASSHTRTGGYEQYF
NA TRBD1 TRBJ1-1 TRBV5-6 TGTGCCAGCAGCCAGACAGGGAGCTTTGAAGCTTTCTTT CASSQTGSFEAFF
NA NA TRBJ1-4 TRBV4-2 TGTGCCAGCAGCCGAAGGGACAAGGAGGAAAAACTGTTTTTT CASSRRDKEEKLFF
NA TRBD1 TRBJ1-6 TRBV11-2 TGTGCCAGCAGCTTAGGAACAGGGGGTACCTATAATTCACCCCTCCACTTT CASSLGTGGTYNSPLHF
few NA TRBJ2-7 TRBV7-9 TGTGCCAGCCGTGGAGGCTGGGATCTGGAGCAGTACTTC CASRGGWDLEQYF
NA NA TRBJ2-2 TRBV4-1 TGCGCCAGCAGCCCGGGACTTAACACCGGGGAGCTGTTTTTT CASSPGLNTGELFF
NA NA TRBJ2-5 TRBV9 TGTGCCAGCAGCGTCCAGGGCCTCGAAGAGACCCAGTACTTC CASSVQGLEETQYF
once NA TRBJ1-1 TRBV29-1 TGCAGCGTTGAAGGAGGGATCCACACTGAAGCTTTCTTT CSVEGGIHTEAFF
NA NA TRBJ1-5 TRBV29-1 TGCAGCGTTAATGGAGAAAATAGCAATCAGCCCCAGCATTTT CSVNGENSNQPQHF
NA NA TRBJ2-5 TRBV5-6 TGTGCCAGCAGCCCAGTTTCGAAGACTGCTCAAGAGACCCAGTACTTC CASSPVSKTAQETQYF
NA TRBD2 TRBJ2-1 TRBV4-1 TGCGCCAGCAGCCAAGGATCTAGCGGGGGAAATGAGCAGTTCTTC CASSQGSSGGNEQFF
NA NA TRBJ2-2 TRBV4-1 TGCGCCAGCAGCCTTTTCCCAGGCCCGAACACCGGGGAGCTGTTTTTT CASSLFPGPNTGELFF
NA TRBD1 TRBJ2-1 TRBV28 TGTGCCAGCAGTTTATACCGGGACAGGTGGCCCTACAATGAGCAGTTCTTC CASSLYRDRWPYNEQFF
NA TRBD1 TRBJ2-7 TRBV5-1 TGCGCCAGCAGCCAAGCCGGGACAGGGCCCTCCTACGAGCAGTACTTC CASSQAGTGPSYEQYF
once TRBD2 TRBJ2-7 TRBV19 TGTGCCAGTAGTTGGACTAGCGGGGGTTACGAGCAGTACTTC CASSWTSGGYEQYF
NA NA TRBJ1-6 TRBV14 TGTGCCAGCAGCCAAGATCCCGGCCAGGGTGGTGCACCCCTCCACTTT CASSQDPGQGGAPLHF
NA TRBD1 TRBJ2-5 TRBV5-4 TGTGCCAGCAGCGGGGGACAGACAGAGACCCAGTACTTC CASSGGQTETQYF
NA NA TRBJ1-6 TRBV19 TGTGCCAGTAGGACAACCGATAATTCACCCCTCCACTTT CASRTTDNSPLHF
NA TRBD2 TRBJ2-5 TRBV7-9 TGTGCCAGCAGCATTCTAGCGGGGCAAGAGACCCAGTACTTC CASSILAGQETQYF
few NA TRBJ1-5 TRBV7-8 TGTGCCAGCAGTAAATCGGGCAATCAGCCCCAGCATTTT CASSKSGNQPQHF
NA TRBD2 TRBJ2-1 TRBV27 TGTGCCAGCAGTCCCTCGGGCGGGGGTATCTACAATGAGCAGTTCTTC CASSPSGGGIYNEQFF
once TRBD2 TRBJ2-4 TRBV5-6 TGTGCCAGCAGCATATCTACGGGGGGGCTGGCCAAAAACATTCAGTACTTC CASSISTGGLAKNIQYF
NA NA TRBJ1-2 TRBV27 TGTGCCAGCAGTGGAGGGCGTGGCTACACCTTC CASSGGRGYTF